This TCR beta chain stems from a study of OX40 agonist ivuxolimab in advanced cancers. The data were produced by immunoSEQ multiplex PCR, yet TCRdb's version contains in-frame clones alone and is incomplete. The repertoire consists of about 17,000 clones, with about 88% occurring once and the leading ten covering about 25%. This CDR3 spans 16 amino acids. Germline-derived CDR1 and CDR2 are SGDLS and YYNGEE. The V and J ends lost 4 bases and 9 bases, in that order; junction bases with no gene match: 8. The clonotype comes from an adult with an advanced solid tumor such as melanoma, head and neck, liver or kidney cancer. This sequence joins TRBV9 and TRBJ2-1, with TRBD2 identical over 15 bases. The specimen comprised CD4+ or CD8+ T cells sorted from blood, sampled in a trial of the OX40 agonist ivuxolimab. The CDR3 DNA reads TGTGCCAGCAGCTCCCGGACTAGCGGGGGGGCCTTTGAGCAGTTCTTC. It codes for CASSSRTSGGAFEQFF.